The text below deals with one TCR beta chain. Its antigen is still unknown. Germline V CDR1 and CDR2: MDHEN, SYDVKM. J lost 1 base, V lost 5 bases, and 6 bases had no gene match. This CDR3 is 15 amino acids long. The entry originates in a study of beta chain features in type 1 diabetes. Study-level results: Sequencing from cDNA could over-represent high-TCR-expressing cells. The similarity of naive, central memory and Treg TCRB repertoires appeared greater among patients than among healthy donors. Within each of all four CD4+ subsets, Type 1 diabetes patients had TCRB CDR3s that were moderately but significantly shorter.

Isolation of CD4+ naive, central memory, regulatory and stem cell-like memory cells was achieved by sorting via CD45RO/CCR7/CD25/CD127/CD95/CD27. Each population that was sorted was more than 95% pure. The study reverse transcribed the entire isolated RNA, so it sequenced expressed TCRB transcripts. The method was immunoSEQ multiplex PCR; TCRdb's version includes in-frame clones alone and lacks a portion of them. Found here are about 160,000 clones, around 9% of them singletons; the top ten hold 0.7%. This receptor was taken from a woman in her twenties or thirties with type 1 diabetes. The rearrangement uses TRBV28 and TRBJ1-2; 8 bases are shared with TRBD1. The sequenced sample was central memory CD4+ T cells from blood. This chain's CDR3 is CASSRQGIRNYGYTF. The CDR3 DNA reads as TGTGCCAGCAGTAGACAGGGGATACGTAACTATGGCTACACCTTC.